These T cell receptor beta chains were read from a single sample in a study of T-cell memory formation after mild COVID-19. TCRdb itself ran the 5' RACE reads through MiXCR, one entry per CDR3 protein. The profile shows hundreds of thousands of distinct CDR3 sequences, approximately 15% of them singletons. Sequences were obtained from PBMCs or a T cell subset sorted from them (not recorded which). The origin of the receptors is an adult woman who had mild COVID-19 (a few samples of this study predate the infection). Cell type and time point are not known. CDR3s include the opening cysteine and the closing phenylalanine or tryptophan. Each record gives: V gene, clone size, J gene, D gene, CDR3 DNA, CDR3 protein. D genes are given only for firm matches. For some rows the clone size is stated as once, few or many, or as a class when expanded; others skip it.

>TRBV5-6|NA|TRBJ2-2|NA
TGTGCCAGCAGCGCCGGCTGGGACCGCCCGAACACCGGGGAGCTGTTTTTT
CASSAGWDRPNTGELFF
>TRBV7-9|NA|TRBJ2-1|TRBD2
TGTGCCAGCAGCCCCTGGACTAGCGGAGACGCCAATGAGCAGTTCTTC
CASSPWTSGDANEQFF
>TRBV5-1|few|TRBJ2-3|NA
TGCGCCAGCAGCTGGGGAGGGGGACTCACAGATACGCAGTATTTT
CASSWGGGLTDTQYF
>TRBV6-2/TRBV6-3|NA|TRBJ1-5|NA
TGTGCCAGCAGACCTATATGGGGGGACGTTAGCAATCAGCCCCAGCATTTT
CASRPIWGDVSNQPQHF
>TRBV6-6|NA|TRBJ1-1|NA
TGTGCCAGCAATAGCGACAGGAACGGGAACACTGAAGCTTTCTTT
CASNSDRNGNTEAFF
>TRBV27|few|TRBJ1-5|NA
TGTGCCAGCAGTTCGGCACACAATCAGCCCCAGCATTTT
CASSSAHNQPQHF
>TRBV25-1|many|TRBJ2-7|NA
TGTGCCAGCAGTGTCTCGGGAGCCTCCTACGAGCAGTACTTC
CASSVSGASYEQYF
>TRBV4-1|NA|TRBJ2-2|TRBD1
TGCGCCAGCAGCCAACTCGGACAGGGGGCGGTGACCGGGGAGCTGTTTTTT
CASSQLGQGAVTGELFF
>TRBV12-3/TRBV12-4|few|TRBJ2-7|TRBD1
TGTGCCAGCAGCCTTCGGACAGGGATGCCTGACGAGCAGTACTTC
CASSLRTGMPDEQYF
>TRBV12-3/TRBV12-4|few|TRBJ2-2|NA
TGTGCCAGCAGTTGGACGGGAGAATTCACCGGGGAGCTGTTTTTT
CASSWTGEFTGELFF
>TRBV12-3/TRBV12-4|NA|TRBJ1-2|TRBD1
TGTGCCAGCAGCAAAACAGGGGGTGGCTACACCTTC
CASSKTGGGYTF
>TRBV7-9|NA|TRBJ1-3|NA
TGTGCCAGCACCTCCTTGGGAGGAAACACCATATATTTT
CASTSLGGNTIYF
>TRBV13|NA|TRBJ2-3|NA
TGTGCCAGCAGCTTAGGTGGGACATGGAGGACAGATACGCAGTATTTT
CASSLGGTWRTDTQYF
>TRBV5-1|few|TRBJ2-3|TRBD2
TGCGCCAGCAGCTTATTAGTGGCGGGGGGCAACACAGATACGCAGTATTTT
CASSLLVAGGNTDTQYF
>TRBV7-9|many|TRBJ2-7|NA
TGTGCCAGCAGCTTAGCGGAGGCTCACGAGCAGTACTTC
CASSLAEAHEQYF
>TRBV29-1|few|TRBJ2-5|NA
TGCAGCGGAGGAGAAGAGACCCAGTACTTC
CSGGEETQYF
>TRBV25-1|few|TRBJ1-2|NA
TGTGCCAGCAGTGTTGCTGGAAGGTATGGCTACACCTTC
CASSVAGRYGYTF
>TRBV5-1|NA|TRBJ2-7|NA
TGCGCCAGCAGCTTGGCTGACGCGAATTTCTACGAGCAGTACTTC
CASSLADANFYEQYF
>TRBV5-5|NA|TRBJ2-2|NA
TGTGCCAGCAGCCATCAGGAGACCGGGGAGCTGTTTTTT
CASSHQETGELFF
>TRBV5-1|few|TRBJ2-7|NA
TGCGCCAGCAGCTCAACCCTGGCAGGGGGGTACGAGCAGTACTTC
CASSSTLAGGYEQYF
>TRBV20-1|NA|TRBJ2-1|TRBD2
TGCAGTGCTAGAGATTCGACTAGCGGGAACAATGAGCAGTTCTTC
CSARDSTSGNNEQFF
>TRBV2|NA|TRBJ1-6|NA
TGTGCCAGCATGCTGGGTGTATATGAGAATTCACCCCTCCACTTT
CASMLGVYENSPLHF
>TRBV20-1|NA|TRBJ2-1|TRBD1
TGCAGTGCCAAATACTTCGACAGGGCCGACAATGAGCAGTTCTTC
CSAKYFDRADNEQFF